What follows is one T cell receptor beta chain and its context. V gave up 1 base and J gave up 4 bases, with 19 bases separating them. In germline, CDR1 is MGHRA, CDR2 YSYEKL. This CDR3 spans 18 amino acids. This sample was included in a study of cytomegalovirus exposure and HLA in healthy donors. Primers: 60 Vbeta forward and 13 Jbeta reverse. Sequencing was performed with immunoSEQ multiplex PCR; in TCRdb, only in-frame clones are kept and a portion is missing. The sample has some 130,000 clones; the top ten hold over 1.5%. The V and J genes are TRBV4-1 and TRBJ1-4; tentative D call: TRBD1 (5 bases). The TCR comes from a woman in her forties in good health and CMV-seropositive. Sequencing was performed on PBMCs. The DNA of the CDR3 is TGCGCCAGCAGCCAAGTAAGGGGCGCGATTCAAGATAATGAAAAACTGTTTTTT. Translated, it gives CASSQVRGAIQDNEKLFF.